This TCR beta chain came from a study of blood T cell repertoires in COVID-19. Study context: Researchers got acute and convalescent COVID-19 samples from the United States, Italy and Spain. Sources were T cells, B-cell-depleted T cells, or PBMCs; the material itself was cDNA or gDNA.

There are 15 residues in the CDR3. The ends lost 2 bases at V and 6 bases at J; junction bases unmatched: 3. Germline V gene sequence: CDR1 SGHRS, CDR2 YFSETQ. Original processing methods: Reference gene primer amplification gave estimated nucleated cell counts. The table came from immunoSEQ multiplex PCR; TCRdb's copy has only in-frame clones and leaves some out. The DNA was the basis for D and trimming; V, J and clone size are from that table. Here the sample spans around 620,000 clones, over 80% being singletons. The chain uses TRBV5-1 and TRBJ2-2, with 11 bases matching TRBD2. The specimen was peripheral blood. This sequence was found in a woman younger than 35 with acute or convalescent COVID-19. In DNA form, the CDR3 reads TGCGCCAGCAGCTTACTAGCGGGGGCGCCCGGGGAGCTGTTTTTT. It specifies CASSLLAGAPGELFF.